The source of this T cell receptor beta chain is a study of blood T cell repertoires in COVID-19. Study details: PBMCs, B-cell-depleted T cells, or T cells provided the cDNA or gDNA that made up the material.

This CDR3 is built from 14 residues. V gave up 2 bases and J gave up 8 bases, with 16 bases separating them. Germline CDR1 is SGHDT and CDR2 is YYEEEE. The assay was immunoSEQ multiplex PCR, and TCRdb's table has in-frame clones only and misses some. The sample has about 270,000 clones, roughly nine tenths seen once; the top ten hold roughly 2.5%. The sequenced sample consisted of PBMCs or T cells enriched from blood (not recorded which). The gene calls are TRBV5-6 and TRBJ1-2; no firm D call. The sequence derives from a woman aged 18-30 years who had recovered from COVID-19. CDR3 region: CASSFSRLAMGYTF. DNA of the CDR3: TGTGCCAGCAGCTTTAGTCGCTTAGCCATGGGCTACACCTTC.